One sample yielded the 29 T cell receptor beta chains listed below, sequenced in a study of blood T cell repertoires in COVID-19. The method was immunoSEQ multiplex PCR; TCRdb's version includes in-frame clones alone and lacks a portion of them. The sample holds 350,000 to 400,000 clones, around 87% seen once. Sequencing was carried out using PBMCs or T cells enriched from blood (not recorded which). The origin of the receptors is a man aged 35 to 55 in a cohort exposed to, infected with or recovered from COVID-19 (not recorded which).

V is TRBV1 and J is TRBJ1-5; TRBD1 is the table's D call and was not checked against the DNA. TRBV1 is noted as a pseudogene. The CDR3 contains 14 residues. CDR3 sequence: CTSSQPDNYQPQHF. Here the CDR3 DNA reads TGCACCAGCAGCCAACCAGACAATTATCAGCCCCAGCATTTT.

The V call is TRBV5-1, the J call TRBJ2-5; possibly TRBD2 for D (5 bases). Trimming cost V 1 base and J 5 bases, with 12 bases left between them. Looked up from germline, CDR1 is SGHRS and CDR2 is YFSETQ. This CDR3 has 14 amino acids. CDR3 sequence (DNA): TGCGCCAGCAGCTTGCTTCCGGGCGGGGAGACCCAGTACTTC. As protein: CASSLLPGGETQYF. Based on the CDR3 plus reference TRBV5-1 and TRBJ2-5, the full variable domain is KAGVTQTPRYLIKTRGQQVTLSCSPISGHRSVSWYQQTPGQGLQFLFEYFSETQRNKGNFPGRFSGRQFSNSRSEMNVSTLELGDSALYLCASSLLPGGETQYFGPGTRLLVL.

V gene TRBV3-1 (or the pseudogene TRBV3-2) combines with J gene TRBJ2-2, with 7 bases fitting TRBD2. The CDR3 has 16 amino acids. V lost 4 bases, J lost 4 bases, and 9 bases stayed unmatched. CDR1 is LGHDT and CDR2 is YNNKEL in the germline V gene (reference sequence). The CDR3 DNA follows: TGTGCCAGCAGCCTCAAACTAGCGCGGGCCACCGGGGAGCTGTTTTTT. Its protein product is CASSLKLARATGELFF.

The chain recombines TRBV11-2 with TRBJ1-3, with D perhaps TRBD1 (5 bases). This CDR3 contains 16 residues. The germline gives CDR1 SGHAT, CDR2 FQNNGV. Trimming left V 4 bases short and J 0 bases short, with 13 bases between. The CDR3 DNA sequence: TGTGCCAGCAGCTGGGGCAGCGCGAGCTCTGGAAACACCATATATTTT. This translates into CASSWGSASSGNTIYF.

This clone was observed at least ten times. The J gene is TRBJ2-7, the V gene TRBV20-1; maybe TRBD1 (6 bases). V was cut by 3 bases and J by 7 bases, with 25 bases left in between. The CDR3 loop spans 16 amino acids. Looked up from germline, CDR1 is DFQATT and CDR2 is SNEGSKA (reference sequence). DNA of the CDR3: TGCAGTGCTAGTTTTCTTTCGCATGGGGACATGGGGGAGCAGTACTTC. This sequence encodes CSASFLSHGDMGEQYF.

V is TRBV6-1 and J is TRBJ1-3; a possible D gene is TRBD1 (6 bases). Germline CDR1 reads MNHNS; CDR2 reads SASEGT. The CDR3 is 16 amino acids. V was pared by 4 bases and J by 4 bases, with 17 bases between. The CDR3 DNA reads as TGTGCCAGCAGTGCCTTACAGGGATCCTCGGGAAACACCATATATTTT. Translated, it gives CASSALQGSSGNTIYF.

The chain is built from TRBV6-5 and TRBJ1-1; 8 bases align to TRBD1. Germline CDR1 is MNHEY and CDR2 is SVGAGI. V trimming: 6 bases; J trimming: 11 bases; junction bases outside the gene matches: 5. This CDR3 region has 11 residues. The CDR3 DNA reads TGTGCCAGCAGGGCAGGGGGCGACGCTTTCTTT. It translates to CASRAGGDAFF.

The rearrangement joins TRBV14 to TRBJ2-7; D might be TRBD2 (7 bases). Trimming removed 5 bases from V and 5 bases from J, with 25 bases in between. The germline V gene has CDR1 SGHDN and CDR2 FVKESK. This CDR3 has 17 amino acids. CDR3 loop: CASSDVGAGKGGNEQYF. The CDR3 DNA reads TGTGCCAGCAGCGACGTGGGTGCAGGGAAGGGGGGGAACGAGCAGTACTTC.

The chain employs TRBV5-5 and TRBJ1-2; TRBD1 matches 7 bases. The germline V gene encodes CDR1 SGHKS and CDR2 YYEKEE (reference sequence). This CDR3 spans 14 amino acids. Unmatched junction bases numbered 7, after V lost 4 bases and J lost 4 bases. CDR3 region: CASSHRTGVYGYTF. DNA of the CDR3: TGTGCCAGCAGCCATCGGACAGGAGTCTATGGCTACACCTTC. Complete variable domain (other parts from reference TRBV5-5 and TRBJ1-2): DAGVTQSPTHLIKTRGQQVTLRCSPISGHKSVSWYQQVLGQGPQFIFQYYEKEERGRGNFPDRFSARQFPNYSSELNVNALLLGDSALYLCASSHRTGVYGYTFGSGTRLTVV.

V usage is TRBV5-6 and J usage is TRBJ2-7, with a possible D match to TRBD2 (6 bases). Deletions cut 4 bases from V and 0 bases from J, with 14 bases between. Germline CDR1 is SGHDT and CDR2 is YYEEEE. The CDR3 runs to 15 residues. The CDR3 nucleotides are TGTGCCAGCAGCCAATTAGCGGCTAGCTCCTACGAGCAGTACTTC. The encoded protein is CASSQLAASSYEQYF.

The V gene is TRBV10-2, the J gene TRBJ2-1, with D perhaps TRBD2 (5 bases). The germline V gene encodes CDR1 WSHSY and CDR2 SAAADI. CDR3 size: 13 residues. V was shortened by 7 bases and J by 6 bases, with 13 bases between the two germline ends. Here the CDR3 DNA reads TGCGCCAGCATGTTCGGGGTCCGCAATGAGCAGTTCTTC. Its protein product is CASMFGVRNEQFF.

As to this clone: Other DNA sequences of this sample code for an identical CDR3. V gene TRBV29-1 combines with J gene TRBJ1-2, with D unclear. V was cut by 4 bases and J by 1 base, with 4 bases left in between. Germline V CDR1 and CDR2: SQVTM, ANQGSEA. CDR3 length: 11 amino acids. As DNA, the CDR3 is TGCAGCGTTGTAGTTAACTATGGCTACACCTTC. Its protein product is CSVVVNYGYTF.

The chain employs TRBV5-4 and TRBJ1-1; TRBD1 agrees at 7 bases. Germline V CDR1 and CDR2: SGHNT, YYREEE (reference sequence). J gave up 11 bases and V 4 bases, and 8 bases lay outside the gene matches. CDR3 length: 12 residues. In nucleotides, the CDR3 is TGTGCCAGCAGCCCAAACAGGGGTCAGGCTTTCTTT. Translated, it gives CASSPNRGQAFF.

The chain carries TRBV27 and TRBJ2-7, with 7 bases aligning to TRBD1. There are 13 residues in the CDR3. In germline, CDR1 is MNHEY, CDR2 SMNVEV (reference sequence). The J segment lost 3 bases and the V segment lost 3 bases, leaving 2 bases of the junction unmatched. CDR3 protein: CASSLPGGYEQYF. CDR3 in DNA: TGTGCCAGCAGTTTGCCAGGGGGCTACGAGCAGTACTTC.

The chain combines TRBV3-1 (or the pseudogene TRBV3-2) with TRBJ1-4; D remains unclear. Germline CDR1 reads LGHDT; CDR2 reads YNNKEL (reference sequence). V lost 4 bases and J lost 3, with 12 bases in between. The CDR3 is made up of 15 amino acids. The chain's CDR3 is CASSRTRVSNEKLFF. The CDR3 DNA sequence: TGTGCCAGCAGCCGAACGAGGGTTTCTAATGAAAAACTGTTTTTT.

In its sample, this clone was seen once. The chain couples TRBV5-1 to TRBJ2-7, with 8 bases matching TRBD2. The V gene end was trimmed by 0 bases and the J gene end by 0 bases; junction bases not matched to a gene: 5. The germline V gene encodes CDR1 SGHRS and CDR2 YFSETQ. This CDR3 region has 16 residues. In DNA, the CDR3 is TGCGCCAGCAGCTTGGTTGTGGGACTAGACTCCTACGAGCAGTACTTC. Protein product: CASSLVVGLDSYEQYF.

This chain uses TRBV6-5 with TRBJ1-3, with 7 bases identical to TRBD1. Germline lookup yields CDR1 MNHEY and CDR2 SVGAGI. With 6 bases clipped from V and 4 bases from J, the junction kept 9 bases outside the gene matches. The CDR3 sequence is 15 residues long. DNA of the CDR3: TGTGCCAGCAGCTCAGGACAGGTCGGCGGAAACACCATATATTTT. Protein product: CASSSGQVGGNTIYF.

The CDR3 loop is CAWISRDRGGYEQYF. The CDR3 DNA reads TGTGCCTGGATCAGCCGGGACAGGGGTGGGTACGAGCAGTACTTC. The chain uses TRBV30 and TRBJ2-7; TRBD1 agrees at 10 bases. Looked up from germline, CDR1 is GTSNPN and CDR2 is SVGIG (reference sequence). The CDR3 length is 15 residues. V lost 4 bases to trimming and J lost 4 bases; unmatched junction nucleotides: 10.

This rearrangement joins TRBV27 to TRBJ2-5; TRBD2 agrees at 8 bases. Germline V gene data show CDR1 as MNHEY and CDR2 as SMNVEV (reference sequence). V dropped 2 bases and J dropped 2; count of bases not matched to a gene: 10. The CDR3 totals 17 residues. CDR3 DNA sequence: TGTGCCAGCAGTTTAAAGCGGGAGTCCCTGGCGCAAGAGACCCAGTACTTC. Translation: CASSLKRESLAQETQYF.

This chain links TRBV5-1 with TRBJ1-2, with D unclear. The CDR3 sequence is 13 residues long. V lost 4 bases and J 5 bases, leaving 12 bases between the germline ends. Germline V gene sequence: CDR1 SGHRS, CDR2 YFSETQ. CDR3 region: CASSLSVDYGYTF. The DNA for the CDR3 is TGCGCCAGCAGCCTGTCGGTAGATTATGGCTACACCTTC.

This chain links TRBV3-1 (or the pseudogene TRBV3-2) with TRBJ2-2; D is unresolved. CDR1 LGHDT and CDR2 YNNKEL come from the germline V gene (reference sequence). The CDR3 extends over 15 amino acids. Trimming removed 0 bases from V and 2 bases from J, with 7 bases in between. The CDR3 spells CASSQDLGNTGELFF. The CDR3 nucleotides read TGTGCCAGCAGCCAAGATCTAGGAAACACCGGGGAGCTGTTTTTT.

The chain couples TRBV19 to TRBJ1-4; D may be TRBD1 (6 bases). The CDR3 spans 14 residues. Germline V gene data show CDR1 as LNHDA and CDR2 as SQIVND (reference sequence). V was cut by 3 bases and J by 5 bases, with 10 bases left in between. Here the CDR3 reads CASSMKDRNEKLFF. The CDR3 DNA reads TGTGCCAGTAGTATGAAGGACAGAAATGAAAAACTGTTTTTT.

This clone was detected once. The chain joins TRBV10-3 to TRBJ2-1; the match to TRBD2 covers 13 bases. V gave up 6 bases and J gave up 9 bases; unmatched junction bases: 14. The CDR3 is 17 residues long. Germline loops: CDR1 ENHRY, CDR2 SYGVKD. In DNA form, the CDR3 reads TGTGCCATCAGCGAATTAGACGGGACTAGCGGGACTCGTGAGCAGTTCTTC. Protein sequence: CAISELDGTSGTREQFF.

The gene calls are TRBV24-1 and TRBJ2-3, with a weak D call TRBD1 (5 bases). V lost 5 bases to trimming and J lost 0 bases, with 14 bases between them. The CDR3 has 16 residues. CDR1 and CDR2 from the germline V gene are KGHDR and SFDVKD. CDR3: CATSGIGAASTDTQYF. The CDR3 DNA reads as TGTGCCACCAGTGGCATTGGGGCGGCTAGCACAGATACGCAGTATTTT.

The CDR3: CASSQGRSYGYTF. CDR3 nucleotides: TGTGCCAGCAGCCAGGGTCGGTCCTATGGCTACACCTTC. V gene TRBV28 combines with J gene TRBJ1-2; D is possibly TRBD1 (5 bases). V lost 6 bases, J lost 4 bases, and 12 bases lay in between. CDR3 length equals 13 residues. The V gene's germline CDR1 is MDHEN and CDR2 SYDVKM.

The chain employs TRBV7-2 and TRBJ1-1; tentatively, D is TRBD1 (5 bases). The CDR3 spans 13 residues. Trimming removed 2 bases from V and 1 base from J, with 5 bases in between. The germline gives CDR1 SGHTA, CDR2 FQGNSA. As DNA, the CDR3 is TGTGCCAGCAGCTTACAGGGGAACACTGAAGCTTTCTTT. This codes for CASSLQGNTEAFF.

CDR3 in DNA: TGTGCCAGTAGAACCCCCATGGGACAGCTCTATGGCTACACCTTC. Protein product: CASRTPMGQLYGYTF. The genes are TRBV19 and TRBJ1-2; 7 nucleotides agree with TRBD1. The CDR3 totals 15 residues. The junction had 11 bases not matched to a gene; V was cut back by 6 bases and J by 4 bases. Germline V CDR1 and CDR2: LNHDA, SQIVND (reference sequence).

The V gene is TRBV19, the J gene TRBJ2-4; 8 nucleotides match TRBD1. The J segment lost 9 bases and the V segment lost 10 bases, leaving 5 bases of the junction unmatched. CDR3 length equals 11 residues. The germline CDR1 and CDR2 sequences are LNHDA and SQIVND (reference sequence). CDR3 nucleotide sequence: TGTGCCACCTGGACAGGGAGCATTCAGTACTTC. Protein product: CATWTGSIQYF.

The chain employs TRBV6-5 and TRBJ2-7; 10 nucleotides agree with TRBD1. Germline V gene lookup returns CDR1 MNHEY and CDR2 SVGAGI. Germline trimming cut 2 bases from V and 3 bases from J; bases unmatched to any gene: 4. This CDR3 has 15 residues. Here the CDR3 reads CASSYGQGGIYEQYF. CDR3 DNA: TGTGCCAGCAGTTACGGACAGGGGGGAATCTACGAGCAGTACTTC.